A selection of T cell receptor beta chains follows, all from one sample in a study of blood T cell repertoires in COVID-19. TCRdb keeps only in-frame clones here, not all; method: immunoSEQ multiplex PCR. The data hold just over 250,000 clones, with around nine tenths observed a single time. Sample: peripheral blood. The receptors come from a man between 40 and 49 years old who had recovered from COVID-19. Each CDR3 is given with its conserved first and last residue. A D gene is named only where the DNA matches it firmly. A clone size is listed for some rows: how often the clone was seen (once, few, many), or a class if it is expanded.

clone_size	v_call	j_call	d_call	cdr3_nt	cdr3_aa
NA	TRBV7-2	TRBJ2-5	TRBD2	TGTGCCAGCAGCCCCCGACCGGGACTAGAAGAGACCCAGTACTTC	CASSPRPGLEETQYF
NA	TRBV7-8	TRBJ2-5	TRBD2	TGTGCCAGCACCTCGTCCAGGCAAAGATCGAAGGTGGTCCGGGGGGCCCAGTACTTC	CASTSSRQRSKVVRGAQYF
NA	TRBV7-8	TRBJ2-2	NA	TGTGCCAGCAGCCCACATAAATTGAACACCGGGGAGCTGTTTTTT	CASSPHKLNTGELFF
NA	TRBV27	TRBJ2-1	TRBD1	TGTGCCAGCAGCGCGGCAGGGGGCCCCTCCAATGAGCAGTTCTTC	CASSAAGGPSNEQFF
few	TRBV7-9	TRBJ1-2	NA	TGTGCCAGCAGCTTAGGCACAGCGGGCAACTATGGCTACACCTTC	CASSLGTAGNYGYTF
once	TRBV6-2/TRBV6-3	TRBJ2-7	NA	TGTGCCAGCAGTTACTCTTTGGACAGAGCCAACTACGAGCAGTACTTC	CASSYSLDRANYEQYF
once	TRBV4-1	TRBJ2-7	NA	TGCGCCAGCAGCCAAGAGACATACCACGAGCAGTACTTC	CASSQETYHEQYF
NA	TRBV7-4	TRBJ2-7	NA	TGTGCCAGCAGCTTAGTCAGGGATCTGTACGAGCAGTACTTC	CASSLVRDLYEQYF
NA	TRBV6-6	TRBJ2-2	TRBD2	TGTGCCAGCAGTTACGGGCTAGCGGGGGACACCGGGGAGCTGTTTTTT	CASSYGLAGDTGELFF
few	TRBV15	TRBJ2-3	NA	TGTGCCACCAGCAGAGTTGGGGGCTACACAGATACGCAGTATTTT	CATSRVGGYTDTQYF
NA	TRBV20-1	TRBJ1-4	TRBD1	TGCAGTGCTATTGGACAGGGGTGGTTGTTTTTT	CSAIGQGWLFF
NA	TRBV7-8	TRBJ1-2	TRBD1	TGTGCCAGCAGCTTGGGTCAGGGACAGCACTATGGCTACACCTTC	CASSLGQGQHYGYTF
NA	TRBV5-1	TRBJ2-1	TRBD2	TGCGCCAGCAGCTTGGCCCGACTAGCGGGAGACAATGAGCAGTTCTTC	CASSLARLAGDNEQFF
NA	TRBV5-4	TRBJ2-1	NA	TGTGCCAGCAGCCCCCCCGGGGGACCTGAGCAGTTCTTC	CASSPPGGPEQFF
NA	TRBV6-2/TRBV6-3	TRBJ2-7	NA	TGTGCCAGCAGCCACAGGAGACATCTCCAGAATTACGAGCAGTACTTC	CASSHRRHLQNYEQYF
NA	TRBV9	TRBJ2-7	NA	TGTGCCAGCAGCGTAGCCTCTTCGGCAGGGTCCCACGAGCAGTACTTC	CASSVASSAGSHEQYF
NA	TRBV10-1	TRBJ2-2	TRBD2	TGCGCCAGCAGTGGAATTCGGACGGGGGGGTTGGACACCGGGGAGCTGTTTTTT	CASSGIRTGGLDTGELFF
NA	TRBV5-6	TRBJ2-3	NA	TGTGCCAGCAGCTTGGGTCGGGCAGGGATGACAGATACGCAGTATTTT	CASSLGRAGMTDTQYF
NA	TRBV18	TRBJ2-7	TRBD1	TGTGCCAGCTCACCCGACAGGGGGCTGGGGCAGTACTTC	CASSPDRGLGQYF
NA	TRBV29-1	TRBJ1-4	NA	TGCAGCGCATTACAGGGAGCTAATGAAAAACTGTTTTTT	CSALQGANEKLFF
once	TRBV5-1	TRBJ2-1	TRBD2	TGCGCCAGCTCGGCGGGAGCGTCGGTGGATGAGCAGTTCTTC	CASSAGASVDEQFF
NA	TRBV7-8	TRBJ1-6	TRBD1	TGTGCCAGCAGACAACAAGGGGGCAGGTCACCCCTCCACTTT	CASRQQGGRSPLHF
NA	TRBV15	TRBJ1-4	NA	TGTGCCACCAGCAGCCAATTCTCAGGTGAAAAACTGTTTTTT	CATSSQFSGEKLFF
once	TRBV5-1	TRBJ2-2	NA	TGCGCCAGCAGCTCCCTACAGGGACCCGGGGAGCTGTTTTTT	CASSSLQGPGELFF
NA	TRBV25-1	TRBJ2-3	NA	TGTGCCAGCAGTTCCGGGGGGCGAACAGATACGCAGTATTTT	CASSSGGRTDTQYF
NA	TRBV7-9	TRBJ1-2	NA	TGTGCCAGCAGCTTAGCAGCAGGACTAAATGGCTACACCTTC	CASSLAAGLNGYTF
NA	TRBV6-2/TRBV6-3	TRBJ2-2	TRBD1	TGTGCCAGCAGTTGGCGGCAGGGGGCGCGAATCGGGGAGCTGTTTTTT	CASSWRQGARIGELFF
NA	TRBV9	TRBJ1-2	TRBD1	TGTGCCAGCAGCGCCGGACAGGCAACCCTCTATGGCTACACCTTC	CASSAGQATLYGYTF
NA	TRBV29-1	TRBJ1-2	TRBD1	TGCAGCGTCGGACAACAGGGGGCTGCGGTCGGCGATGGCTACACCTTC	CSVGQQGAAVGDGYTF
NA	TRBV7-9	TRBJ2-1	TRBD1	TGTGCCAGCAGCTCGGGACAGGGGATTGGGAACAATGAGCAGTTCTTC	CASSSGQGIGNNEQFF
NA	TRBV7-6	TRBJ2-3	NA	TGTGCCAGCAGCTTAGCGCGGACAGCCCGCACAGATACGCAGTATTTT	CASSLARTARTDTQYF
few	TRBV5-6	TRBJ2-3	TRBD2	TGTGCCAGCAGCTTTTCTGCGGGAGTAGCAGATACGCAGTATTTT	CASSFSAGVADTQYF
NA	TRBV27	TRBJ1-1	TRBD1	TGTGCCAGCAGTTTATCGGGACAGCGCACTGAAGCTTTCTTT	CASSLSGQRTEAFF
few	TRBV29-1	TRBJ2-1	TRBD2	TGCAGCGTTGAGCCGGGGACTAGCTCCTACAATGAGCAGTTCTTC	CSVEPGTSSYNEQFF
NA	TRBV5-1	TRBJ2-1	TRBD2	TGCGCCAGCAGCGCTCTAGCGGGGACGGGTGAGCAGTTCTTC	CASSALAGTGEQFF
few	TRBV7-3	TRBJ2-7	TRBD2	TGTGCCAGCAGCCTCGTCAGCGGGAGTTCCTACGAGCAGTACTTC	CASSLVSGSSYEQYF
NA	TRBV19	TRBJ1-2	NA	TGTGCCAGTAGTATCACCTTGCGCAGGGATGGCTACACCTTC	CASSITLRRDGYTF
NA	TRBV4-3	TRBJ2-1	NA	TGCGCCAGCAGCCAAGAGAGAGGCCATGAGCAGTTCTTC	CASSQERGHEQFF
NA	TRBV5-8	TRBJ2-5	NA	TGTGCCAGCAGCTTTCCAGGGGTCGAGACCCAGTACTTC	CASSFPGVETQYF
NA	TRBV18	TRBJ1-2	TRBD1	TGTGCCAGCTCACGGATAGAAACAGGGGGTGGCTACACCTTC	CASSRIETGGGYTF
few	TRBV9	TRBJ1-3	TRBD1	TGTGCCAGCAGCGTCTCCCCAGGGGGCGATTCCTCTGGAAACACCATATATTTT	CASSVSPGGDSSGNTIYF
NA	TRBV13	TRBJ1-1	TRBD1	TGTGCCAGCAGCTACCGACAGGGAAGGAACACTGAAGCTTTCTTT	CASSYRQGRNTEAFF
NA	TRBV27	TRBJ1-5	NA	TGTGCCAGCAAGGAGGGGAGGAGCAATCAGCCCCAGCATTTT	CASKEGRSNQPQHF
NA	TRBV19	TRBJ2-1	NA	TGTGCCAGTAGTATAAGCGGTTTTACCTACAATGAGCAGTTCTTC	CASSISGFTYNEQFF
NA	TRBV19	TRBJ2-2	NA	TGTGCCAGTACCCCGAGGGGGGGAGAGAACACCGGGGAGCTGTTTTTT	CASTPRGGENTGELFF
NA	TRBV19	TRBJ1-2	NA	TGTGCCAGTAGTATGACAGAATATGGCTACACCTTC	CASSMTEYGYTF
once	TRBV10-3	TRBJ2-5	NA	TGTGCCATCAGGGGAGAGAGGACCCAGTACTTC	CAIRGERTQYF
NA	TRBV19	TRBJ2-7	NA	TGTGCCAGTAGTATAGCGGCAGGGGCAAACGAGCAGTACTTC	CASSIAAGANEQYF
NA	TRBV5-1	TRBJ2-7	NA	TGCGCCAGCAACAGGGACACTGGGGGCTACGAGCAGTACTTC	CASNRDTGGYEQYF
NA	TRBV5-6	TRBJ2-7	NA	TGTGCCAGCAGCTTAGGGGCTTACGAGCAGTACTTC	CASSLGAYEQYF
NA	TRBV7-9	TRBJ2-5	TRBD2	TGTGCCAGCAGCCGTAGCGGGAGGACGGAGACCCAGTACTTC	CASSRSGRTETQYF
NA	TRBV19	TRBJ1-4	TRBD1	TGTGCCAGTAGTTTACCCCAGGGGGCTAATGAAAAACTGTTTTTT	CASSLPQGANEKLFF
NA	TRBV2	TRBJ2-1	NA	TGTGCCAGCAGTGAACGGGGAGCGGAACTAGGACTGGTGTTCTTC	CASSERGAELGLVFF
NA	TRBV19	TRBJ2-2	NA	TGTGCCAGTAGTTGGCGACTGGCGAACACCGGGGAGCTGTTTTTT	CASSWRLANTGELFF
NA	TRBV4-1	TRBJ2-1	TRBD1	TGCGCCAGCAGCCTGTTTCCCTTACAGGGGGCTTACTCCAATGAGCAGTTCTTC	CASSLFPLQGAYSNEQFF